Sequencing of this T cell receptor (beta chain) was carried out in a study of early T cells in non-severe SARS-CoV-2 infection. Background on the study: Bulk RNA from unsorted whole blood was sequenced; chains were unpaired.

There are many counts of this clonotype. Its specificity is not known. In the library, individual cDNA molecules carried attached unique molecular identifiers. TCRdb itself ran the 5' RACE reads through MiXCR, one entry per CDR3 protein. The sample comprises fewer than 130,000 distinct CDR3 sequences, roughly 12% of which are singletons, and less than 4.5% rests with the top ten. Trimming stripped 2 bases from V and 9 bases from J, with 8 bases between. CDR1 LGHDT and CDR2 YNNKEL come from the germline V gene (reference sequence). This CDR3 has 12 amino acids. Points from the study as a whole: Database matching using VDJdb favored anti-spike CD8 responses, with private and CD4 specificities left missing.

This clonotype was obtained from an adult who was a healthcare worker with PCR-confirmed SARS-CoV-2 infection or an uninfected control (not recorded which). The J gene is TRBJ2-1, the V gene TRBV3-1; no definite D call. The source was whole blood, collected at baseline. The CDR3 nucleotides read TGTGCCAGCAGCCAAAGCAAACGTGAGCAGTTCTTC. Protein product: CASSQSKREQFF.